This entry lists 3 T cell receptor beta chains sequenced from one sample in a study of shared clonotypes between healthy human individuals. The data were produced by immunoSEQ multiplex PCR, yet TCRdb's version contains in-frame clones alone and is incomplete. Of millions of clones in the sample, approximately 94% were seen once. Sequenced input: naive CD4+ T cells sorted from blood. The sample's subset: CD45RA+ positively selected. The source is a man aged 18 to 35 in good health.

This sequence joins TRBV7-8 and TRBJ1-4; 9 positions match TRBD1. This CDR3 is 15 amino acids long. The germline gives CDR1 SGHVS, CDR2 FQNEAQ. J gave up 6 bases and V 4 bases, and 6 bases lay outside the gene matches. DNA of the CDR3: TGTGCCAGCAGCTCCCGCGGGACAGGGTATGAAAAACTGTTTTTT. Protein: CASSSRGTGYEKLFF.

This clone showed up just once. Other DNA sequences in the sample encode the same CDR3. This chain connects TRBV2 to TRBJ1-2; 7 nucleotides align to TRBD1. The CDR3 is 13 amino acids. CDR1 and CDR2 from the germline V gene are SNHLY and FYNNEI. J gave up 5 bases and V 4 bases, and 4 bases lay outside the gene matches. The CDR3 coding sequence is TGTGCCAGCAGTGGGGACAGTCTATATGGCTACACCTTC. Amino acids: CASSGDSLYGYTF.

V gene TRBV28 combines with J gene TRBJ2-7, with a tentative D call TRBD2 (6 bases). This CDR3 spans 16 amino acids. The V end lost 5 bases, the J end lost 2 bases, and 19 bases lay between the germline ends. The V gene's germline CDR1 is MDHEN and CDR2 SYDVKM. The CDR3 region has the DNA TGTGCCAGCAGTGCTTCACTAGCTTTCATTGCCTACGAGCAGTACTTC. It encodes CASSASLAFIAYEQYF.